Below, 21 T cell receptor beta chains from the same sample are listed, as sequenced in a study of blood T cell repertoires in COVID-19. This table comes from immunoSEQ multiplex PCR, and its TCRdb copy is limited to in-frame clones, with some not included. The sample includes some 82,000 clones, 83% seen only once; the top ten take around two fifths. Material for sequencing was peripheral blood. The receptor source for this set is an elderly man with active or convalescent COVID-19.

CDR3 loop: CASSQQGYEQYF. CDR3 DNA sequence: TGTGCCAGCAGCCAACAGGGGTACGAGCAGTACTTC. J is TRBJ2-7 and V is TRBV11-2; 7 bases are shared with TRBD1. This CDR3 contains 12 residues. Trimming at V came to 5 bases and at J to 4 bases, leaving 2 bases not matched to a gene. The germline V gene has CDR1 SGHAT and CDR2 FQNNGV.

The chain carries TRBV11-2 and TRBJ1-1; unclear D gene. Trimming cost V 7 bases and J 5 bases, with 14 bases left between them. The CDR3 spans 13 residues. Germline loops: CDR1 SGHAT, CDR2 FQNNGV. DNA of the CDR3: TGTGCCAGCACCCGAGCCCCACGGACTGAAGCTTTCTTT. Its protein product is CASTRAPRTEAFF.

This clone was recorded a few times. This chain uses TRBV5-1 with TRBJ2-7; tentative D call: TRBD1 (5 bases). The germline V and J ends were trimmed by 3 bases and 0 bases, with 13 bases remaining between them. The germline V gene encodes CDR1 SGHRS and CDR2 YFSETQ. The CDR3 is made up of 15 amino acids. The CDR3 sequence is CASSYTGASSYEQYF. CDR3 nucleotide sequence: TGCGCCAGCAGCTATACAGGCGCTAGCTCCTACGAGCAGTACTTC.

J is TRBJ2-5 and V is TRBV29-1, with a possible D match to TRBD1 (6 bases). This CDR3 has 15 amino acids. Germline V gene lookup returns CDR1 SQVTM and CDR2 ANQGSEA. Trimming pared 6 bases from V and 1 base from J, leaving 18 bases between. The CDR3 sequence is CSVTRAGTPQETQYF. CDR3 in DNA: TGCAGCGTAACTCGAGCCGGGACACCCCAAGAGACCCAGTACTTC. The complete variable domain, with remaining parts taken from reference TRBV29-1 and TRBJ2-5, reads SAVISQKPSRDICQRGTSLTIQCQVDSQVTMMFWYRQQPGQSLTLIATANQGSEATYESGFVIDKFPISRPNLTFSTLTVSNMSPEDSSIYLCSVTRAGTPQETQYFGPGTRLLVL.

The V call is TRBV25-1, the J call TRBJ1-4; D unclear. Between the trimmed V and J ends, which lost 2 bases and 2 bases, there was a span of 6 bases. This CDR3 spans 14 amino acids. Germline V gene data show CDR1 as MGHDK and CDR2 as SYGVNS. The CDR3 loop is CASSEQATNEKLFF. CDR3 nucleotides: TGTGCCAGCAGTGAACAGGCGACTAATGAAAAACTGTTTTTT.

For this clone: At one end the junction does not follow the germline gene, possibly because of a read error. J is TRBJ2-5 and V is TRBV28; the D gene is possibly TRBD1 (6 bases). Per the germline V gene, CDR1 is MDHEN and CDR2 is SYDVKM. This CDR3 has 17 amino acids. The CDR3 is CASSLEWLRTDQEAQYF. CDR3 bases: TGTGCCAGCAGTTTAGAGTGGTTGAGGACAGATCAAGAGGCCCAGTACTTC.

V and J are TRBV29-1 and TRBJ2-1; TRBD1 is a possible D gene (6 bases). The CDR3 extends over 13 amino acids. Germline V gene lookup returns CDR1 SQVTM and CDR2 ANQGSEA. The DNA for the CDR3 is TGCAGTATGGGACACACCACCTACAATGAGCAGTTCTTC. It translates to CSMGHTTYNEQFF.

CDR3 DNA: TGTGCCACCGCGACAGGGGGCAAAATCTCTGGAAACACCATATATTTT. Protein sequence: CATATGGKISGNTIYF. The chain couples TRBV19 to TRBJ1-3; TRBD1 aligns across 10 bases. Germline V CDR1 and CDR2: LNHDA, SQIVND (reference sequence). V lost 10 bases and J lost 0; bases outside the gene matches: 9. The CDR3 is 16 amino acids.

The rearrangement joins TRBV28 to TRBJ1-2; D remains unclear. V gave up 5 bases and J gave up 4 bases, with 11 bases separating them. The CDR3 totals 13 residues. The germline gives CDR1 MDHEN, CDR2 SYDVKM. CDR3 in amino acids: CASSPREIYGYTF. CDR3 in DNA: TGTGCCAGCAGTCCACGTGAGATCTATGGCTACACCTTC.

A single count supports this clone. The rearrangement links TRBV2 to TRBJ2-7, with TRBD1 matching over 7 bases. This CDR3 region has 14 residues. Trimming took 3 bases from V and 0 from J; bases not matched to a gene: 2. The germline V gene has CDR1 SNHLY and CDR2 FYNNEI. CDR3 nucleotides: TGTGCCAGCAGTGAGGACAGGAGCTCCTACGAGCAGTACTTC. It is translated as CASSEDRSSYEQYF.

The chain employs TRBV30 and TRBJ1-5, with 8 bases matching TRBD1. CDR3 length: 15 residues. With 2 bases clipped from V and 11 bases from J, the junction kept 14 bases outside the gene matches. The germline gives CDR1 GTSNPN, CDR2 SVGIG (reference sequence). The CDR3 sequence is CAWSSGQGESAAQHF. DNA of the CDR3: TGTGCCTGGAGTTCCGGACAGGGAGAATCCGCTGCCCAGCATTTT.

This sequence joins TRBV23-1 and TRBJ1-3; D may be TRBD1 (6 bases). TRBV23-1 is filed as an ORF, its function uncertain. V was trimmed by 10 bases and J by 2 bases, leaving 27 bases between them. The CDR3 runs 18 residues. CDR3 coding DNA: TGCGCCAACCCCGGACAGTACAAATACAGGTTAGCTGGAAACACCATATATTTT. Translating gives CANPGQYKYRLAGNTIYF.

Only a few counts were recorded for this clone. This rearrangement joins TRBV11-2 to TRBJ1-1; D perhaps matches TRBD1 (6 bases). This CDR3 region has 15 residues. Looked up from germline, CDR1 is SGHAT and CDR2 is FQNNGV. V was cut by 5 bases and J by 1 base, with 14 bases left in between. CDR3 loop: CASSHGGLRNTEAFF. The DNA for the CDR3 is TGTGCCAGCAGCCACGGGGGGCTGAGGAACACTGAAGCTTTCTTT.

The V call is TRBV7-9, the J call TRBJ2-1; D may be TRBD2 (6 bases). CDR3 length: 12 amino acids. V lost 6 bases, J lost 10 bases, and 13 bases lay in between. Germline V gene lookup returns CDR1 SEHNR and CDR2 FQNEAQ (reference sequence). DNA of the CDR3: TGTGCCAGCAGTCCGGGACTCTGGGAGCAGTTCTTC. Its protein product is CASSPGLWEQFF.

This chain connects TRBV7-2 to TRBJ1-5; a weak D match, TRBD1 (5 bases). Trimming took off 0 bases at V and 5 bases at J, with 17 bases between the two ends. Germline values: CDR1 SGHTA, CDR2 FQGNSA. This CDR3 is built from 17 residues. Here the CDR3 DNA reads TGTGCCAGCAGCTTAGCTCGTGGTACGGGAGGGGATCAGCCCCAGCATTTT. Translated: CASSLARGTGGDQPQHF.

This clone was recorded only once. CDR3 amino acids: CASSLADRDGYTF. In DNA, the CDR3 is TGCGCCAGCAGCCTCGCTGACAGGGATGGCTACACCTTC. The chain links TRBV5-1 to TRBJ1-2, with 7 bases aligning to TRBD1. With V trimmed by 4 bases and J by 6 bases, 6 bases remained unmatched. The CDR3 length is 13 residues. CDR1 SGHRS and CDR2 YFSETQ come from the germline V gene. The entire variable domain, with the rest obtained from reference TRBV5-1 and TRBJ1-2, is as follows: KAGVTQTPRYLIKTRGQQVTLSCSPISGHRSVSWYQQTPGQGLQFLFEYFSETQRNKGNFPGRFSGRQFSNSRSEMNVSTLELGDSALYLCASSLADRDGYTFGSGTRLTVV.

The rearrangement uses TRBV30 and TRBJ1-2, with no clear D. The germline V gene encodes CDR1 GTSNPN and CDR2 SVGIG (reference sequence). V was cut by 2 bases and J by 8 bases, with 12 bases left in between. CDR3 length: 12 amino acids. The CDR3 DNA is TGTGCCTGGAGTACAGACATGTACGGCTACACCTTC. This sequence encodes CAWSTDMYGYTF.

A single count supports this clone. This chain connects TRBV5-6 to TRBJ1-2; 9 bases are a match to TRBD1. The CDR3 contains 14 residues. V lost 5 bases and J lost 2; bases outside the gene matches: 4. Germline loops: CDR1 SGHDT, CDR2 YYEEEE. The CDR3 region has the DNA TGTGCCAGCAGGGACAGGGGAGCCAACTATGGCTACACCTTC. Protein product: CASRDRGANYGYTF.

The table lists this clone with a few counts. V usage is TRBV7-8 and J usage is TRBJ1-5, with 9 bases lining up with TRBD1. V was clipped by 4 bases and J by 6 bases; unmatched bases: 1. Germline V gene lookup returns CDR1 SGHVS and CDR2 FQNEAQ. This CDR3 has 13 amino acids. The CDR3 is CASSSDRGQPQHF. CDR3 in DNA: TGTGCCAGCAGCTCGGACAGGGGTCAGCCCCAGCATTTT.

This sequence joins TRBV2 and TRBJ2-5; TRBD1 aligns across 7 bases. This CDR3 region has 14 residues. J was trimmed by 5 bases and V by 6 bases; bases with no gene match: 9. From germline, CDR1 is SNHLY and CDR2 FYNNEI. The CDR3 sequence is CASRTPTGSETQYF. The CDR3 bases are TGTGCCAGCAGGACCCCGACAGGGTCTGAGACCCAGTACTTC.

DNA for the CDR3: TGTGCCAGCACCCCCTTTAGGGGATATGGCTACACCTTC. This translates into CASTPFRGYGYTF. This chain connects TRBV28 to TRBJ1-2, with a tentative D call TRBD1 (5 bases). This CDR3 spans 13 amino acids. CDR1 is MDHEN, CDR2 SYDVKM, per germline. V was cut by 7 bases and J by 5 bases, with 14 bases left in between.